These T cell receptor beta chains were read from a single sample in a study of T cell repertoires in cytomegalovirus infection. TCRdb redid the calling of the reads with MiXCR, one entry per CDR3 protein. The table has almost 500,000 distinct CDR3 sequences, approximately 11% seen once; the top ten hold about a tenth. Material: PBMCs. Receptors were obtained from a human donor in good health (CMV status not recorded). Some clones in this sample may be carry-over from other donors' samples. The CDR3 runs from the conserved cysteine through the conserved F or W. Each record gives: V gene, clone size, J gene, D gene, CDR3 DNA, CDR3 protein. The D gene is left open where the match is weak. Sizes are listed as once, few or many counts, or a class when the clone is expanded.

v_gene: TRBV5-1
abundance: many
j_gene: TRBJ1-5
d_gene: .
CDR3nt: TGCGCCAGCCGACCCGCATCAGGGGTCAATCAGCCCCAGCATTTT
CDR3aa: CASRPASGVNQPQHF

v_gene: TRBV20-1
abundance: many
j_gene: TRBJ1-5
d_gene: .
CDR3nt: TGCAGTGCTAGAGATCCCCGCCACGGGCCCCAGCATTTT
CDR3aa: CSARDPRHGPQHF

v_gene: TRBV27
abundance: few
j_gene: TRBJ1-6
d_gene: .
CDR3nt: TGTGCCAGCAGTTTCGGAGACTATAATTCACCCCTCCACTTT
CDR3aa: CASSFGDYNSPLHF

v_gene: TRBV6-2/TRBV6-3
abundance: many
j_gene: TRBJ2-6
d_gene: .
CDR3nt: TGTGCCAGCAGCCATGTAAGGGTTGCTGGGGCCAACGTCCTGACTTTC
CDR3aa: CASSHVRVAGANVLTF

v_gene: TRBV12-3/TRBV12-4
abundance: many
j_gene: TRBJ2-3
d_gene: TRBD2
CDR3nt: TGTGCCAGCAGTTTAAGCGGGAGGCCTAGCACAGATACGCAGTATTTT
CDR3aa: CASSLSGRPSTDTQYF

v_gene: TRBV20-1
abundance: few
j_gene: TRBJ2-2
d_gene: .
CDR3nt: TGCAGTGCTAGGGGCGGGACCCGTGGGGAGCTGTTTTTT
CDR3aa: CSARGGTRGELFF

v_gene: TRBV5-4
abundance: many
j_gene: TRBJ2-5
d_gene: .
CDR3nt: TGTGCCAGCAGCGCGGGGTCGTACCAAGAGACCCAGTACTTC
CDR3aa: CASSAGSYQETQYF

v_gene: TRBV6-6
abundance: many
j_gene: TRBJ1-2
d_gene: .
CDR3nt: TGTGCCAGCAGTTACTCGAGGGATATGGCGAGTGGCTACACCTTC
CDR3aa: CASSYSRDMASGYTF

v_gene: TRBV12-3/TRBV12-4
abundance: many
j_gene: TRBJ1-1
d_gene: .
CDR3nt: TGTGCCAGCAGGGGGTTACACCCCGGAGCGCAGAAAATGAACACTGAAGCTTTCTTT
CDR3aa: CASRGLHPGAQKMNTEAFF

v_gene: TRBV28
abundance: many
j_gene: TRBJ2-6
d_gene: .
CDR3nt: TGTGCCAGCAGTCCTCCTACAGGGAACGGGGCCAACGTCCTGACTTTC
CDR3aa: CASSPPTGNGANVLTF